The present entry profiles one TCR beta chain with its context. No antigen is known for it. This sample is part of a study of cytomegalovirus exposure and HLA in healthy donors. Study information: Early release data held tens of millions of unique TCRs from HLA-typed donors. General study findings and limits: A few chains tied to CMV proved CMV antigen-specific in vitro. Many donors shared some public TCRs, even though most TCR sequences were rare. Excluded: some indistinguishable V segments such as TRBV6-2 and TRBV6-3.

V lost 0 bases, J lost 3 bases, and 9 bases lay in between. This CDR3 has 14 residues. The germline CDR1 and CDR2 sequences are MNHNS and SASEGT. The PCR contained 60 Vbeta and 13 Jbeta primers. Measured with immunoSEQ multiplex PCR; TCRdb has only the in-frame clones, and not every one. The sample has 160,000 or so clones, around 80% seen once. This chain joins TRBV6-1 and TRBJ2-7; weak D call: TRBD2 (5 bases). The TCR sequence derives from a man aged 35 to 55 in good health and CMV-seronegative. The specimen was PBMCs. The CDR3 loop is CASSEAAEGYEQYF. In DNA, the CDR3 is TGTGCCAGCAGTGAAGCGGCAGAGGGCTACGAGCAGTACTTC.